The T cell receptor (beta chain) under discussion was sequenced for a study of cytomegalovirus exposure and HLA in healthy donors. Study-level findings and limits: Across donors, presence/absence analyses took sequencing depth to be roughly uniform. As a later analysis revealed, the rate of TCR association differed by HLA locus, with DRB1 most and HLA-C fewest. In an earlier analysis, most TCR beta V segments were productive about 90% or about 30% of the time. Sequencing likely produced, as an artifact, a cluster of highly shared sequence variants.

Both 60 Vbeta primers and 13 Jbeta primers went into the PCR. Some clones are missing from TCRdb's copy, which holds only in-frame ones; the method was immunoSEQ multiplex PCR. The data contain some 180,000 clones, 77% of them singletons. Points on this clone: Its target is not known.

The sequenced sample consisted of PBMCs. This receptor was taken from a woman aged 55-70 years in good health and CMV-seropositive.

Here the CDR3 DNA reads TGTGCCAGCAGCCTCCCGCCGAGAACTGAAGCTTTCTTT. It codes for CASSLPPRTEAFF. The chain combines TRBV28 with TRBJ1-1; D is unclear. Germline CDR1 and CDR2: MDHEN and SYDVKM. V was pared by 6 bases and J by 5 bases, with 13 bases between. The CDR3 runs 13 residues.